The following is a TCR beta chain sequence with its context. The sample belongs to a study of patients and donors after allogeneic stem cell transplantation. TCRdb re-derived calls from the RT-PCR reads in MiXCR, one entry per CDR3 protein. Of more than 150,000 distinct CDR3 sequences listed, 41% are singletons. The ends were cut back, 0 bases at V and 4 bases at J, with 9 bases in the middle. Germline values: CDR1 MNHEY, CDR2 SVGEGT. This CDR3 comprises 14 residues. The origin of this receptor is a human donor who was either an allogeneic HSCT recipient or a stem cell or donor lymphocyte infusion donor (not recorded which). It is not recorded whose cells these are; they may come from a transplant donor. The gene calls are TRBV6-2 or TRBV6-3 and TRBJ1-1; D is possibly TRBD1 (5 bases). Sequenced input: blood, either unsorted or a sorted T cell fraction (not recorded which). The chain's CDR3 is CASSYSSRATEAFF. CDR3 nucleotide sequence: TGTGCCAGCAGTTACTCGTCCAGGGCCACTGAAGCTTTCTTT.